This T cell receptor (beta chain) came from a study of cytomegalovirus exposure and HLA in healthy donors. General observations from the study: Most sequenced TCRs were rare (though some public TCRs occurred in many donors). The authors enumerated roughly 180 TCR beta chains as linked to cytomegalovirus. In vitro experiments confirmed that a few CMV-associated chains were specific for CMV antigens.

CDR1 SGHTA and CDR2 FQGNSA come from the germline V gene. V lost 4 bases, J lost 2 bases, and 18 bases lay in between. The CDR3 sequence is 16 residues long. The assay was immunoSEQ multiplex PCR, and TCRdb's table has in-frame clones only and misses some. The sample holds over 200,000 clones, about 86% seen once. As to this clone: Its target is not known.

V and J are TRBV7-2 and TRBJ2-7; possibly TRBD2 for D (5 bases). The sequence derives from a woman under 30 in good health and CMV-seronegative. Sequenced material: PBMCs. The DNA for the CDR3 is TGTGCCAGCAGCTCCTTACTAGTCCCAAACCCCTACGAGCAGTACTTC. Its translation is CASSSLLVPNPYEQYF.